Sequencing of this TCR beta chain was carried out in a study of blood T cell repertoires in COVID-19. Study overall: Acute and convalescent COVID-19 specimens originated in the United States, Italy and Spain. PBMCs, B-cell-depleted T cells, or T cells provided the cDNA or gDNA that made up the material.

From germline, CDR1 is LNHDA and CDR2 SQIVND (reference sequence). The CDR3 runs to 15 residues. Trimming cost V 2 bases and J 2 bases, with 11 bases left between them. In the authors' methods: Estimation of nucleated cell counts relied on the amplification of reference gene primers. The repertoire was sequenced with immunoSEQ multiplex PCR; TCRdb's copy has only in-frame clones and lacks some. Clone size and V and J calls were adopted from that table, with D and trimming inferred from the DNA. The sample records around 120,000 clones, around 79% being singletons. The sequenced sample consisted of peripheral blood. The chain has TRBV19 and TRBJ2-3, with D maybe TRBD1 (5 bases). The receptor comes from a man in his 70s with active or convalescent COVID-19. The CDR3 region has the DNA TGTGCCAGTAGTATAAGCAGGGCTACCACAGATACGCAGTATTTT. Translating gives CASSISRATTDTQYF.